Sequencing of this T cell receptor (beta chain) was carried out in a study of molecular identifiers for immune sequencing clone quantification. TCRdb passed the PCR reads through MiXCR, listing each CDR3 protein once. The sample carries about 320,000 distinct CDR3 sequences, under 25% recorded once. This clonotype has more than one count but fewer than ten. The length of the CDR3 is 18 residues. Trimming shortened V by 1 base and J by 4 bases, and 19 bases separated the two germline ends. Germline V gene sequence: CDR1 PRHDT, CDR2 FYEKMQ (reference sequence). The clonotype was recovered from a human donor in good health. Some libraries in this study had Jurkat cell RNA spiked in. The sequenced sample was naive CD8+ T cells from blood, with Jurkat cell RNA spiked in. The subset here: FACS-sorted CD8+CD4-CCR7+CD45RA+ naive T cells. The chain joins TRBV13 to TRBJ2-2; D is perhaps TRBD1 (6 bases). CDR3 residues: CASSLVSRRGIFTGELFF. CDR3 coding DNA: TGTGCCAGCAGCTTAGTTTCCCGCAGGGGCATCTTCACCGGGGAGCTGTTTTTT.